These T cell receptor beta chains were read from a single sample in a study of blood T cell repertoires in COVID-19. Generated by immunoSEQ multiplex PCR, the TCRdb table keeps only in-frame clones and is missing some. The sample holds a few hundred thousand clones; approximately 87% are singletons and the top ten take roughly 4.6%. Sequenced sample: peripheral blood. All receptors derive from a man in his fifties or sixties who had recovered from COVID-19. The CDR3 runs from the conserved cysteine through the conserved F or W. The D gene is left open where the match is weak. Part of the rows lack a size; the others show once, few, many or a class for expanded clones.

d_gene: TRBD1; j_gene: TRBJ1-5; v_gene: TRBV18; abundance: few; CDR3aa: CASSLSGTAKNQPQHF; CDR3nt: TGTGCCAGCTCACTATCCGGGACAGCGAAAAATCAGCCCCAGCATTTT
d_gene: TRBD2; j_gene: TRBJ2-1; v_gene: TRBV27; abundance: .; CDR3aa: CASRRAGASSYNEQFF; CDR3nt: TGTGCCAGCCGGAGAGCGGGGGCCAGCTCCTACAATGAGCAGTTCTTC
d_gene: TRBD1; j_gene: TRBJ1-3; v_gene: TRBV29-1; abundance: few; CDR3aa: CSVEERDRPGNTIYF; CDR3nt: TGCAGCGTTGAAGAAAGGGACAGGCCGGGAAACACCATATATTTT
d_gene: .; j_gene: TRBJ2-1; v_gene: TRBV4-1; abundance: .; CDR3aa: CASSQVGAYNEQFF; CDR3nt: TGCGCCAGCAGCCAAGTGGGGGCTTACAATGAGCAGTTCTTC
d_gene: TRBD2; j_gene: TRBJ2-5; v_gene: TRBV6-1; abundance: .; CDR3aa: CASSETRTSTGGETQYF; CDR3nt: TGTGCCAGCAGTGAAACACGGACATCGACGGGGGGAGAGACCCAGTACTTC
d_gene: .; j_gene: TRBJ2-7; v_gene: TRBV18; abundance: few; CDR3aa: CASSPVQGPYEQYF; CDR3nt: TGTGCCAGCTCACCGGTACAGGGCCCCTACGAGCAGTACTTC
d_gene: .; j_gene: TRBJ2-2; v_gene: TRBV5-1; abundance: .; CDR3aa: CASSWGAGSTGELFF; CDR3nt: TGCGCCAGCAGCTGGGGAGCGGGTTCCACCGGGGAGCTGTTTTTT
d_gene: .; j_gene: TRBJ1-5; v_gene: TRBV27; abundance: few; CDR3aa: CASSGGYNQPQHF; CDR3nt: TGTGCCAGCAGTGGAGGATACAATCAGCCCCAGCATTTT
d_gene: .; j_gene: TRBJ2-7; v_gene: TRBV30; abundance: .; CDR3aa: CAWRPTGPLSYEQYF; CDR3nt: TGTGCCTGGAGACCAACAGGGCCCCTCTCCTACGAGCAGTACTTC
d_gene: .; j_gene: TRBJ1-6; v_gene: TRBV7-8; abundance: .; CDR3aa: CASTQTRGGGSPLHF; CDR3nt: TGTGCCAGCACACAAACTCGGGGGGGCGGTTCACCCCTCCACTTT
d_gene: TRBD1; j_gene: TRBJ1-2; v_gene: TRBV19; abundance: .; CDR3aa: CASSDRDYGYTF; CDR3nt: TGTGCCAGTAGTGACAGGGACTATGGCTACACCTTC
d_gene: TRBD1; j_gene: TRBJ1-2; v_gene: TRBV7-8; abundance: .; CDR3aa: CASSFAGGDYGYTF; CDR3nt: TGTGCCAGCAGCTTTGCAGGGGGCGACTATGGCTACACCTTC
d_gene: .; j_gene: TRBJ2-1; v_gene: TRBV30; abundance: .; CDR3aa: CAWSPIGGLNEQFF; CDR3nt: TGTGCCTGGAGCCCCATTGGGGGCCTAAATGAGCAGTTCTTC
d_gene: TRBD1; j_gene: TRBJ2-3; v_gene: TRBV7-8; abundance: .; CDR3aa: CASSSGQHTPDTQYF; CDR3nt: TGTGCCAGCAGCTCGGGACAGCACACCCCAGATACGCAGTATTTT
d_gene: TRBD2; j_gene: TRBJ2-3; v_gene: TRBV5-6; abundance: few; CDR3aa: CASRGLARDTQYF; CDR3nt: TGTGCCAGCAGGGGACTAGCTCGGGATACGCAGTATTTT
d_gene: .; j_gene: TRBJ2-2; v_gene: TRBV11-2; abundance: .; CDR3aa: CASSTLRARGSGELFF; CDR3nt: TGTGCCAGCAGCACGCTGAGGGCCAGGGGATCCGGGGAGCTGTTTTTT
d_gene: TRBD2; j_gene: TRBJ2-3; v_gene: TRBV13; abundance: .; CDR3aa: CASSLAGLATDTQYF; CDR3nt: TGTGCCAGCAGCTTAGCGGGACTAGCAACAGATACGCAGTATTTT
d_gene: .; j_gene: TRBJ1-5; v_gene: TRBV7-9; abundance: .; CDR3aa: CASSPSGGRGQPQHF; CDR3nt: TGTGCCAGCAGCCCGTCGGGCGGTAGGGGTCAGCCCCAGCATTTT
d_gene: .; j_gene: TRBJ2-7; v_gene: TRBV5-1; abundance: few; CDR3aa: CASSTVGAGAPDWQYF; CDR3nt: TGCGCCAGCAGCACGGTGGGGGCAGGGGCCCCAGACTGGCAGTACTTC
d_gene: .; j_gene: TRBJ1-1; v_gene: TRBV29-1; abundance: .; CDR3aa: CSVKKGGVSTEAFF; CDR3nt: TGCAGCGTTAAGAAAGGGGGGGTATCCACTGAAGCTTTCTTT
d_gene: .; j_gene: TRBJ1-1; v_gene: TRBV19; abundance: .; CDR3aa: CASSMVAGTEAFF; CDR3nt: TGTGCCAGTAGTATGGTAGCGGGCACTGAAGCTTTCTTT
d_gene: .; j_gene: TRBJ2-5; v_gene: TRBV6-1; abundance: once; CDR3aa: CASSERVGTPQETQYF; CDR3nt: TGTGCCAGCAGTGAAAGAGTAGGGACACCACAAGAGACCCAGTACTTC
d_gene: TRBD2; j_gene: TRBJ2-7; v_gene: TRBV19; abundance: once; CDR3aa: CASSPWGGEQYF; CDR3nt: TGTGCCAGTAGTCCCTGGGGGGGTGAGCAGTACTTC
d_gene: .; j_gene: TRBJ1-2; v_gene: TRBV28; abundance: .; CDR3aa: CASSSRLLSGYTF; CDR3nt: TGTGCCAGCAGCTCCAGGCTCTTAAGTGGCTACACCTTC
d_gene: TRBD1; j_gene: TRBJ1-1; v_gene: TRBV18; abundance: .; CDR3aa: CASSPWGTGGIGTEAFF; CDR3nt: TGTGCCAGCTCACCATGGGGGACAGGGGGGATAGGCACTGAAGCTTTCTTT
d_gene: .; j_gene: TRBJ1-6; v_gene: TRBV30; abundance: .; CDR3aa: CAWTRVSENSPLHF; CDR3nt: TGTGCCTGGACCAGGGTTTCGGAAAATTCACCCCTCCACTTT
d_gene: .; j_gene: TRBJ2-1; v_gene: TRBV7-7; abundance: .; CDR3aa: CASSLDARREQFF; CDR3nt: TGTGCTAGCAGCTTAGACGCGCGGAGGGAGCAGTTCTTC
d_gene: TRBD1; j_gene: TRBJ1-5; v_gene: TRBV30; abundance: few; CDR3aa: CASRSGTGYQPQHF; CDR3nt: TGTGCCTCCCGATCCGGGACAGGGTATCAGCCCCAGCATTTT
d_gene: TRBD1; j_gene: TRBJ2-2; v_gene: TRBV28; abundance: .; CDR3aa: CASVTTGTNTGELFF; CDR3nt: TGTGCCAGCGTAACGACAGGGACGAACACCGGGGAGCTGTTTTTT
d_gene: TRBD2; j_gene: TRBJ2-7; v_gene: TRBV7-9; abundance: .; CDR3aa: CASSLERPGGEQYF; CDR3nt: TGTGCCAGCAGCTTAGAAAGGCCGGGAGGCGAGCAGTACTTC
d_gene: .; j_gene: TRBJ1-1; v_gene: TRBV27; abundance: .; CDR3aa: CASSPPNTEAFF; CDR3nt: TGTGCCAGCAGTCCTCCGAACACTGAAGCTTTCTTT
d_gene: TRBD1; j_gene: TRBJ1-1; v_gene: TRBV3-1/TRBV3-2; abundance: .; CDR3aa: CASRLGGTGRTEAFF; CDR3nt: TGTGCCAGCAGACTTGGCGGGACAGGGCGGACTGAAGCTTTCTTT
d_gene: .; j_gene: TRBJ1-1; v_gene: TRBV1; abundance: .; CDR3aa: CTSSRRRYRNTEAFF; CDR3nt: TGCACCAGCAGCCGCCGGAGGTATCGTAACACTGAAGCTTTCTTT
d_gene: .; j_gene: TRBJ1-4; v_gene: TRBV7-6; abundance: .; CDR3aa: CASSLLQGSANEKLFF; CDR3nt: TGTGCCAGCAGCTTACTTCAGGGGTCGGCTAATGAAAAACTGTTTTTT
d_gene: TRBD2; j_gene: TRBJ2-7; v_gene: TRBV12-5; abundance: few; CDR3aa: CASGLVPGFGTSGRALYEQYF; CDR3nt: TGTGCTAGTGGTTTGGTACCTGGTTTCGGGACTAGCGGGAGGGCGTTATACGAGCAGTACTTC
d_gene: .; j_gene: TRBJ2-1; v_gene: TRBV11-3; abundance: .; CDR3aa: CASSFGGAGEQFF; CDR3nt: TGTGCCAGCAGCTTTGGGGGGGCCGGGGAGCAGTTCTTC